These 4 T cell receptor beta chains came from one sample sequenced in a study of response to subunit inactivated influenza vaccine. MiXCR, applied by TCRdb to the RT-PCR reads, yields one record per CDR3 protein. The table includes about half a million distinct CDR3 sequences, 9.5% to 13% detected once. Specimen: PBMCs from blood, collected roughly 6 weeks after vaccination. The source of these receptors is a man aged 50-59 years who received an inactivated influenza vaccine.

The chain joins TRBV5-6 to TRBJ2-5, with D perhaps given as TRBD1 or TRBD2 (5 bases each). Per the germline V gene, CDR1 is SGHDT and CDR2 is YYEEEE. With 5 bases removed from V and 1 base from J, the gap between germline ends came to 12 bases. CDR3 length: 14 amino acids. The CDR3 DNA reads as TGTGCCAGCAGGCCCCAGGGACCCCAAGAGACCCAGTACTTC. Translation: CASRPQGPQETQYF.

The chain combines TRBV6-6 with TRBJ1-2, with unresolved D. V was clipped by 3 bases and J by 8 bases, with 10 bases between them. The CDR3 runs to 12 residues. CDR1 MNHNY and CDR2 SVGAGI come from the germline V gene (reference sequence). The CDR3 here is CASSYGPRGYTF. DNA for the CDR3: TGTGCCAGCAGTTATGGGCCTAGGGGCTACACCTTC.

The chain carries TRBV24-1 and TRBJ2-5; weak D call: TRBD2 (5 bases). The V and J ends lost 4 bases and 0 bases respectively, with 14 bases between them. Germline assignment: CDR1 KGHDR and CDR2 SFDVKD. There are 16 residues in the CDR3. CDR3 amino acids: CATSDRMSRDQETQYF. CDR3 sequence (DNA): TGTGCCACCAGTGACAGGATGTCGAGGGACCAAGAGACCCAGTACTTC.

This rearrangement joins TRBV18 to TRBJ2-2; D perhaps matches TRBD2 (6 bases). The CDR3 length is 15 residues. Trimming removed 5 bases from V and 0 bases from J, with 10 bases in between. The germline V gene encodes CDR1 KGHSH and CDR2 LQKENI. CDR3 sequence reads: CASSTGTANTGELFF. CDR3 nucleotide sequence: TGTGCCAGCTCAACCGGGACTGCGAACACCGGGGAGCTGTTTTTT.